This passage covers 18 T cell receptor beta chains from one sample sequenced in a study of blood T cell repertoires in COVID-19. Generated by immunoSEQ multiplex PCR, the TCRdb table keeps only in-frame clones and is missing some. The repertoire holds hundreds of thousands of clones, roughly 90% seen once, with more than 8.5% in the top ten. Sequencing input: PBMCs or T cells enriched from blood (not recorded which). The receptor source for this set is a woman younger than 30 who had recovered from COVID-19.

The chain has TRBV7-9 and TRBJ2-7; 8 bases are shared with TRBD1. Germline V gene lookup returns CDR1 SEHNR and CDR2 FQNEAQ (reference sequence). CDR3 size: 14 residues. J was trimmed by 6 bases and V by 5 bases; bases with no gene match: 9. CDR3 sequence reads: CASSLHLTGAEQYF. The CDR3 DNA sequence: TGTGCCAGCAGCCTGCACCTGACAGGGGCCGAGCAGTACTTC.

This clone was recorded once. V and J are TRBV5-1 and TRBJ2-6; D gene unclear. Per germline, CDR1 SGHRS and CDR2 YFSETQ. CDR3 length: 16 residues. Trimming took 4 bases from V and 0 from J, leaving 11 bases between them. The CDR3: CASSKEYLSGANVLTF. The CDR3, as DNA: TGCGCCAGCAGCAAGGAGTACCTCTCTGGGGCCAACGTCCTGACTTTC.

The rearrangement links TRBV18 to TRBJ1-5; TRBD1 matches 10 bases. The CDR3 contains 14 residues. Per germline, CDR1 KGHSH and CDR2 LQKENI. V was clipped by 6 bases and J by 5 bases; unmatched bases: 4. CDR3 residues: CASSRQGADQPQHF. The CDR3 DNA reads TGTGCCAGCTCCCGACAGGGGGCGGATCAGCCCCAGCATTTT.

V gene TRBV5-5 combines with J gene TRBJ2-1; the match to TRBD1 covers 7 bases. The CDR3 is 17 amino acids. Looked up from germline, CDR1 is SGHKS and CDR2 is YYEKEE (reference sequence). Trimming cost V 2 bases and J 0 bases; bases outside gene matches: 8. CDR3 sequence (DNA): TGTGCCAGCAGCTTCACAACAGGGGCGAGCTCCTACAATGAGCAGTTCTTC. Amino acids: CASSFTTGASSYNEQFF.

The rearrangement joins TRBV27 to TRBJ2-1; D is possibly TRBD2 (6 bases). The CDR3 contains 15 residues. Trimming stripped 3 bases from V and 6 bases from J, with 15 bases between. Germline V CDR1 and CDR2: MNHEY, SMNVEV (reference sequence). The CDR3 DNA reads TGTGCCAGCAGTTTTTTCTCGGGAGCCGGCAATGAGCAGTTCTTC. Translating it yields CASSFFSGAGNEQFF.

The chain couples TRBV27 to TRBJ2-1; 7 bases map to TRBD2. The V gene's germline CDR1 is MNHEY and CDR2 SMNVEV (reference sequence). The CDR3 covers 14 residues. V gave up 3 bases and J gave up 4 bases; unmatched junction bases: 3. The DNA of the CDR3 is TGTGCCAGCAGTTTTGGGACTAATTACAATGAGCAGTTCTTC. Protein product: CASSFGTNYNEQFF.

The chain couples TRBV7-2 to TRBJ1-1, with 8 positions matching TRBD1. CDR1 SGHTA and CDR2 FQGNSA come from the germline V gene. This CDR3 is built from 13 residues. V shed 4 bases, J shed 4 bases, and the junction held 2 bases outside the gene matches. CDR3 nucleotides: TGTGCCAGCAGCTATACAGGGGGCACTGAAGCTTTCTTT. Residues: CASSYTGGTEAFF.

The chain uses TRBV27 and TRBJ1-4; 7 bases map to TRBD1. From germline, CDR1 is MNHEY and CDR2 SMNVEV (reference sequence). The CDR3 sequence is 16 residues long. The V and J ends lost 2 bases and 3 bases, in that order; junction bases with no gene match: 6. CDR3 DNA sequence: TGTGCCAGCAGTTTAAGGGGGCCAGTTTCTAATGAAAAACTGTTTTTT. Residues: CASSLRGPVSNEKLFF.

This chain uses TRBV7-2 with TRBJ2-3; TRBD2 matches at 11 bases. This CDR3 has 18 amino acids. The V and J ends lost 1 base and 1 base, in that order; junction bases with no gene match: 7. Germline V gives CDR1 SGHTA, CDR2 FQGNSA. The CDR3 nucleotides read TGTGCCAGCAGCTTAGGCCCTAGCGGGGGGACTCGCACAGATACGCAGTATTTT. This encodes CASSLGPSGGTRTDTQYF.

This chain links TRBV19 with TRBJ2-4; maybe TRBD2 (5 bases). This CDR3 region has 15 residues. V was trimmed by 9 bases and J by 0 bases, leaving 15 bases between them. Germline V gene sequence: CDR1 LNHDA, CDR2 SQIVND (reference sequence). In DNA, the CDR3 is TGTGCCAGCAAGGACGCAGGACTAGCCAAAAACATTCAGTACTTC. This sequence encodes CASKDAGLAKNIQYF.

This sequence joins TRBV7-8 and TRBJ2-7; tentatively, D is TRBD2 (6 bases). CDR1 SGHVS and CDR2 FQNEAQ come from the germline V gene. V shed 5 bases and J shed 3 bases, with 14 bases lying between them. This CDR3 contains 14 residues. The CDR3 coding sequence is TGTGCCAGCAGCCCCACGGAGACTAGCTACGAGCAGTACTTC. Translation gives CASSPTETSYEQYF. The full variable domain, rest sourced from reference TRBV7-8 and TRBJ2-7, is GAGVSQSPRYKVAKRGQDVALRCDPISGHVSLFWYQQALGQGPEFLTYFQNEAQLDKSGLPSDRFFAERPEGSVSTLKIQRTQQEDSAVYLCASSPTETSYEQYFGPGTRLTVT.

The V gene is TRBV5-8, the J gene TRBJ2-7; 9 bases align to TRBD1. This CDR3 spans 14 amino acids. The V segment lost 0 bases and the J segment 4 bases; nucleotides outside the gene matches: 2. Germline CDR1 is SGHTS and CDR2 is YDEGEE. In DNA, the CDR3 is TGTGCCAGCAGCTTGGGGACAGGGGAGTACGAGCAGTACTTC. Its translation is CASSLGTGEYEQYF. The full variable domain, with the rest looked up from reference TRBV5-8 and TRBJ2-7, is EAGVTQSPTHLIKTRGQQATLRCSPISGHTSVYWYQQALGLGLQFLLWYDEGEERNRGNFPPRFSGRQFPNYSSELNVNALELEDSALYLCASSLGTGEYEQYFGPGTRLTVT.

The DNA of the CDR3 is TGTGCCAGCAGCACACAGGGGTACTATGGCTACACCTTC. Translation gives CASSTQGYYGYTF. This chain uses TRBV7-2 with TRBJ1-2, with 7 bases that match TRBD1. This CDR3 has 13 residues. J lost 3 bases, V lost 5 bases, and 3 bases had no gene match. Germline V CDR1 and CDR2: SGHTA, FQGNSA.

The CDR3 DNA reads TGTGCCAGCAGCCAACAGGGCAATACTGGAAACACCATATATTTT. It codes for CASSQQGNTGNTIYF. The chain is built from TRBV9 and TRBJ1-3, with D maybe TRBD1 (6 bases). CDR1 is SGDLS and CDR2 is YYNGEE in the germline V gene. The V end lost 4 bases, the J end lost 2 bases, and 13 bases lay between the germline ends. The CDR3 is made up of 15 amino acids. Full variable domain (rest looked up from reference TRBV9 and TRBJ1-3): DSGVTQTPKHLITATGQRVTLRCSPRSGDLSVYWYQQSLDQGLQFLIQYYNGEERAKGNILERFSAQQFPDLHSELNLSSLELGDSALYFCASSQQGNTGNTIYFGEGSWLTVV.

The chain is built from TRBV20-1 and TRBJ2-1; tentatively, D is TRBD2 (6 bases). V was clipped by 3 bases and J by 8 bases, with 20 bases between them. CDR3 length: 15 residues. Germline V gene sequence: CDR1 DFQATT, CDR2 SNEGSKA (reference sequence). CDR3 in DNA: TGCAGTGCTAGTTATGTAGCGGAGGTGGTAGATGAGCAGTTCTTC. It is translated as CSASYVAEVVDEQFF.

The chain employs TRBV29-1 and TRBJ1-2; TRBD1 is a possible D gene (5 bases). The CDR3 consists of 14 residues. Looked up from germline, CDR1 is SQVTM and CDR2 is ANQGSEA. V gave up 1 base and J gave up 8 bases, with 17 bases separating them. In DNA form, the CDR3 reads TGCAGCGTTGAAGCCGGGCGGGGGTGGCGAGGCTACACCTTC. Protein product: CSVEAGRGWRGYTF.

V is TRBV15 and J is TRBJ1-1, with 11 bases identical to TRBD1. The ends lost 3 bases at V and 11 bases at J; junction bases unmatched: 2. In germline, CDR1 is LNHNV, CDR2 YYDKDF (reference sequence). The CDR3 extends over 12 amino acids. The CDR3 here is CATSRGQGDAFF. CDR3 DNA: TGTGCCACCAGCAGGGGACAGGGGGACGCTTTCTTT.

CDR3 in DNA: TGTGCCAGTAGTATAGCACCCGAACCGCAGGAGCGGGAGGTCAATGAGCAGTTCTTC. This gives the protein CASSIAPEPQEREVNEQFF. V is TRBV19 and J is TRBJ2-1, with 9 positions matching TRBD2. CDR1 is LNHDA and CDR2 is SQIVND in the germline V gene (reference sequence). The CDR3 is 19 residues long. Trimming at V came to 1 base and at J to 6 bases, leaving 16 bases not matched to a gene. The whole variable domain, filled in from reference TRBV19 and TRBJ2-1, reads DGGITQSPKYLFRKEGQNVTLSCEQNLNHDAMYWYRQDPGQGLRLIYYSQIVNDFQKGDIAEGYSVSREKKESFPLTVTSAQKNPTAFYLCASSIAPEPQEREVNEQFFGPGTRLTVL.